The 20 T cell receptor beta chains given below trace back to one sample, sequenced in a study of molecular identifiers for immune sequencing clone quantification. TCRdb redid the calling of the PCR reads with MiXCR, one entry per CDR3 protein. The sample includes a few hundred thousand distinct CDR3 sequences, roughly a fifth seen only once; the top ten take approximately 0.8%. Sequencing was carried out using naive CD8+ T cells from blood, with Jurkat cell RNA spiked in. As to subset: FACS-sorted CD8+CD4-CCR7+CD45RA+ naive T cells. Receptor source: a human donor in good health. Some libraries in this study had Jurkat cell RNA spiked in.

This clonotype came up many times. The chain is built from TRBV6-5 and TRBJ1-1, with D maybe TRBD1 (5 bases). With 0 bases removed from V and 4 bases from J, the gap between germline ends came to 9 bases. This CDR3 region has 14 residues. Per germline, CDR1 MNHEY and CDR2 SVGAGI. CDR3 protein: CASSYSGGGTEAFF. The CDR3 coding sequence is TGTGCCAGCAGTTACTCGGGGGGTGGCACTGAAGCTTTCTTT.

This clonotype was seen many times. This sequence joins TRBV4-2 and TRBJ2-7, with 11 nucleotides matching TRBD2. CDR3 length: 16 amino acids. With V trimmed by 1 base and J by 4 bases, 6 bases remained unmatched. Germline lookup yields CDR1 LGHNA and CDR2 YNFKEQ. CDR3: CASSQVLAGGSYEQYF. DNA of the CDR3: TGTGCCAGCAGCCAAGTCCTAGCGGGAGGTTCGTACGAGCAGTACTTC.

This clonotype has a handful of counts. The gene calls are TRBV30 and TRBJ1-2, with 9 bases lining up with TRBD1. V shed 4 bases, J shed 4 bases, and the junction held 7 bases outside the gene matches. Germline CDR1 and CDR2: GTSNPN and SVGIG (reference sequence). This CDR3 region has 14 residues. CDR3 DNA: TGTGCCTGGAAAGGAGGGGGACAGGGCTATGGCTACACCTTC. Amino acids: CAWKGGGQGYGYTF.

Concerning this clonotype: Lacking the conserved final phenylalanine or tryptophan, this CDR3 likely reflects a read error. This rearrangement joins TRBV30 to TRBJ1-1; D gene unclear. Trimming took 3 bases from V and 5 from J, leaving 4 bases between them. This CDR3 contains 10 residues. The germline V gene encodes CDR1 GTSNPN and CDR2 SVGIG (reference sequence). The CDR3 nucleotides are TGTGCCTGGAGGATTACTGAAGCTTTCTCT. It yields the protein CAWRITEAFS.

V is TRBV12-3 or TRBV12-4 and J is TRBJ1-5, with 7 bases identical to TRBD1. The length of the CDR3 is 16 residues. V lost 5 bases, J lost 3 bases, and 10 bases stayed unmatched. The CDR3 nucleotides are TGTGCCAGCAGTCGATCTTCGGGACAGAACAATCAGCCCCAGCATTTT. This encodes CASSRSSGQNNQPQHF.

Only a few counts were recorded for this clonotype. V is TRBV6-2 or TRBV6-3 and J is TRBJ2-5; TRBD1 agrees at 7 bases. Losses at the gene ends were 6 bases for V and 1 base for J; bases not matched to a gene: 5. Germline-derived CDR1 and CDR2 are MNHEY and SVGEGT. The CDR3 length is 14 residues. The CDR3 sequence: CASRSRGFQETQYF. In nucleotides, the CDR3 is TGTGCCAGCAGGTCCAGGGGGTTCCAAGAGACCCAGTACTTC.

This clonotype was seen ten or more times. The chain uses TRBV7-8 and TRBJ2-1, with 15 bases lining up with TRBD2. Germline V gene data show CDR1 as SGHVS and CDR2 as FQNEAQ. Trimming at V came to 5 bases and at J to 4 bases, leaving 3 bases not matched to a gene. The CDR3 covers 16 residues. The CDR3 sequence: CASSEGLAGGYNEQFF. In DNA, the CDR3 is TGTGCCAGCAGCGAGGGACTAGCGGGGGGTTACAATGAGCAGTTCTTC.

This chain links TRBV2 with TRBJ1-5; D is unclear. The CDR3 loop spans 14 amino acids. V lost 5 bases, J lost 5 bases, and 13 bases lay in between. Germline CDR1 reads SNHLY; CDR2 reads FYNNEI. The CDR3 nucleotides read TGTGCCAGCAGTCGAGGACTGTTATATCAGCCCCAGCATTTT. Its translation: CASSRGLLYQPQHF.

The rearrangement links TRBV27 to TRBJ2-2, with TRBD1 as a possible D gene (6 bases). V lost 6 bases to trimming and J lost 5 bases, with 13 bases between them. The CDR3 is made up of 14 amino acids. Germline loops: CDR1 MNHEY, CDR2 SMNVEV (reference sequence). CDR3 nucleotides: TGTGCCAGCAGCGGGTTAGGACAGACCGGGGAGCTGTTTTTT. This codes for CASSGLGQTGELFF.

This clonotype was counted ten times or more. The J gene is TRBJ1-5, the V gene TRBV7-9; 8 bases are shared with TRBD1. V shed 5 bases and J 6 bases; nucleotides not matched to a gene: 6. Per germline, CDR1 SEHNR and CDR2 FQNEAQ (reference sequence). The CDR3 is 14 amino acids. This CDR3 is CASSPTGGTQPQHF. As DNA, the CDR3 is TGTGCCAGCAGCCCCACAGGGGGTACTCAGCCCCAGCATTTT. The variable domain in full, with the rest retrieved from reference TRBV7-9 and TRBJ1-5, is DTGVSQNPRHKITKRGQNVTFRCDPISEHNRLYWYRQTLGQGPEFLTYFQNEAQLEKSRLLSDRFSAERPKGSFSTLEIQRTEQGDSAMYLCASSPTGGTQPQHFGDGTRLSIL.

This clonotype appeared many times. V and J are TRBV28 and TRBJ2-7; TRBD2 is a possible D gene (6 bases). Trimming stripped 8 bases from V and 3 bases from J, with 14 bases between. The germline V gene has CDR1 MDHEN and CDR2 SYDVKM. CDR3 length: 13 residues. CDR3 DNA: TGTGCCAGCGGGGAGGCTGGAGGCTACGAGCAGTACTTC. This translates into CASGEAGGYEQYF.

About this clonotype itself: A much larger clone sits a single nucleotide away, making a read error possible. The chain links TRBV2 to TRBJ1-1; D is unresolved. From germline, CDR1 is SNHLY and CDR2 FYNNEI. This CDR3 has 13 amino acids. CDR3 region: CASSDEQNTGAFF. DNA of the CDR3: TGTGCCAGCAGTGACGAGCAGAACACTGGAGCTTTCTTT.

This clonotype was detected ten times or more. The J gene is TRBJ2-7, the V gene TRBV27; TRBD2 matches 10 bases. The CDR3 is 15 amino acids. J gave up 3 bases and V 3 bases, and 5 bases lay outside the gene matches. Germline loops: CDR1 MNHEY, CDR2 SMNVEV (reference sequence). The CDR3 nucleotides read TGTGCCAGCAGTTTCATTCTAGCGGGGGACTACGAGCAGTACTTC. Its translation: CASSFILAGDYEQYF.

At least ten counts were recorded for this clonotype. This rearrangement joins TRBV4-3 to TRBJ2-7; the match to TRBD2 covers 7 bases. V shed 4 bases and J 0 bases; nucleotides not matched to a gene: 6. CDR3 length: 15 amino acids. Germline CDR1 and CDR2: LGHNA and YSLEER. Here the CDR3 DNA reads TGCGCCAGCAGCCCGGGGGGACGGAGCTCCTACGAGCAGTACTTC. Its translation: CASSPGGRSSYEQYF.

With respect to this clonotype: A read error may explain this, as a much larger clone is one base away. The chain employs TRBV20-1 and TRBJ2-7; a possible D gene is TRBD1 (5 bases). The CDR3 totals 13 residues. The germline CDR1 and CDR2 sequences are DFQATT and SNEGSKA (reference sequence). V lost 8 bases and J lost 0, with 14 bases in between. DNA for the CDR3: TGCAGTACTCCGACGACAGACTCCTACGAGCAGTACTTC. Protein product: CSTPTTDSYEQYF.

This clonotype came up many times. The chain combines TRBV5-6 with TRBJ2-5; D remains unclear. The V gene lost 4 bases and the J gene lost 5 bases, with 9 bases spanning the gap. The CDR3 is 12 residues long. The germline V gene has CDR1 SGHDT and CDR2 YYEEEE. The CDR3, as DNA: TGTGCCAGCAGCGGATCATGGGAGACCCAGTACTTC. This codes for CASSGSWETQYF. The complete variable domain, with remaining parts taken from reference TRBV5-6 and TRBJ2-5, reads DAGVTQSPTHLIKTRGQQVTLRCSPKSGHDTVSWYQQALGQGPQFIFQYYEEEERQRGNFPDRFSGHQFPNYSSELNVNALLLGDSALYLCASSGSWETQYFGPGTRLLVL.

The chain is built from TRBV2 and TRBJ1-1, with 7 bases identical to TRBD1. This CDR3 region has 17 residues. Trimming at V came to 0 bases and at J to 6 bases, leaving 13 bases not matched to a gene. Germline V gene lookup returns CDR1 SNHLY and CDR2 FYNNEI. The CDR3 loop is CASSEALEQGPFPEAFF. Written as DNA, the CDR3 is TGTGCCAGCAGTGAAGCATTGGAACAGGGGCCGTTTCCTGAAGCTTTCTTT.

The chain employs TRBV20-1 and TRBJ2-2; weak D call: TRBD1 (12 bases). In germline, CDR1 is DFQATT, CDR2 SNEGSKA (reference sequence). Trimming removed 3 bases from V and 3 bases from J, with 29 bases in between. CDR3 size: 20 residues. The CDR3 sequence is CSARGQGAPGLAEYTGELFF. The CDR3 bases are TGCAGTGCTAGGGGACAGGGGGCACCGGGACTAGCGGAATACACCGGGGAGCTGTTTTTT.

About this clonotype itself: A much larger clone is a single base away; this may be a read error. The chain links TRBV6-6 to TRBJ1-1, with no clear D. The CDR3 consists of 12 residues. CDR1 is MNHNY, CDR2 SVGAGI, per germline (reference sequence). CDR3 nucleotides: TGTACCAGCAGTTACTCGGAAGTTGAAGCTTTCTTT. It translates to CTSSYSEVEAFF.

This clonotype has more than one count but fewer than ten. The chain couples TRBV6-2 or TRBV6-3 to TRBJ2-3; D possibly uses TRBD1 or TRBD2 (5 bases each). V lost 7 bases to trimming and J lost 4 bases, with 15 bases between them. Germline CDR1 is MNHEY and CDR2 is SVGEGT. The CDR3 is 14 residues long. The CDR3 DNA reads TGTGCCAGCACCGCGATGGGGGACGCAGATACGCAGTATTTT. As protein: CASTAMGDADTQYF.